This T cell receptor beta chain was identified during a study of blood T cell repertoires in COVID-19. Looking at the study overall: Italy, Spain and the United States were the sources of the convalescent and acute COVID-19 samples.

Germline V gene lookup returns CDR1 KGHSH and CDR2 LQKENI. This CDR3 has 16 residues. Trimming cost V 3 bases and J 5 bases; bases outside gene matches: 10. The study recruited people aged 18 to 89 years across more than 20 US areas. Participants' own reports of clinical history determined their cohort assignment. Original data processing: Reference gene primer amplification gave nucleated cell count estimates. Produced via immunoSEQ multiplex PCR; TCRdb's table is partial and in-frame only. D and trimming come from the DNA, and the V and J calls and clone size come from that table. The sample consists of some 200,000 clones, 75% to 90% of them appearing once.

Material for sequencing was PBMCs or T cells enriched from blood (not recorded which). This chain links TRBV18 with TRBJ2-1; 7 bases are a match to TRBD1. The sequence was obtained from a woman in her 40s with acute COVID-19. CDR3: CASSPPGTEGHNEQFF. The CDR3 region has the DNA TGTGCCAGCTCACCCCCCGGGACAGAGGGCCACAATGAGCAGTTCTTC.